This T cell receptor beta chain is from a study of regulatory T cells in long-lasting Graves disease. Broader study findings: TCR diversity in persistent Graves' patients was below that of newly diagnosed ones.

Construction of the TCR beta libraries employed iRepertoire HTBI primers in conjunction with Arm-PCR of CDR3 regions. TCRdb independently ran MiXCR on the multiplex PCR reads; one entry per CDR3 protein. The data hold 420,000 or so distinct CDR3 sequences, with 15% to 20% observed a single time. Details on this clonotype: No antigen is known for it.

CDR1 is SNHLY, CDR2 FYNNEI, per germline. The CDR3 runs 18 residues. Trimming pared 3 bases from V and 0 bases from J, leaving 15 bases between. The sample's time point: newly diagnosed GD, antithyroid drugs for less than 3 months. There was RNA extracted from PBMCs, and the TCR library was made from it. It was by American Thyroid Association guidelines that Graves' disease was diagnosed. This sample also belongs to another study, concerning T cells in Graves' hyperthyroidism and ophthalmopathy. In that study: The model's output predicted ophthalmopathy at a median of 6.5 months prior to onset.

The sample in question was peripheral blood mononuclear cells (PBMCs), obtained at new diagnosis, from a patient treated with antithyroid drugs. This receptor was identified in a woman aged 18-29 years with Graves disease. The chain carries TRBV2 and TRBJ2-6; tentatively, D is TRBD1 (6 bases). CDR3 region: CASSDQGPNFSGANVLTF. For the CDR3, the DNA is TGTGCCAGCAGTGATCAGGGGCCGAACTTCTCTGGGGCCAACGTCCTGACTTTC.